These T cell receptor beta chains were read from a single sample in a study of blood T cell repertoires in COVID-19. TCRdb keeps only in-frame clones here, not all; method: immunoSEQ multiplex PCR. The profile shows approximately 250,000 clones, approximately 85% of them singletons. The specimen was peripheral blood. The receptors derive from a man in his forties or fifties with acute or convalescent COVID-19. CDR3s include the opening cysteine and the closing phenylalanine or tryptophan. A D gene is named only where the DNA matches it firmly. Size is omitted from some rows. Given values are once, few, many or a class for expanded clones.

. | . | 13 | TRBJ1-1 | TRBV19 | CASSIVRDTEAFF | TGTGCCAGTAGTATAGTGCGGGACACTGAAGCTTTCTTT
. | TRBD1 | 14 | TRBJ1-2 | TRBV6-5 | CASRADRAYYGYTF | TGTGCCAGCAGAGCCGACAGGGCGTATTATGGCTACACCTTC
. | TRBD1 | 13 | TRBJ2-5 | TRBV3-1/TRBV3-2 | CASSQAGGETQYF | TGTGCCAGCAGCCAAGCAGGGGGCGAGACCCAGTACTTC
. | . | 17 | TRBJ1-1 | TRBV7-2 | CASSWPGHSPAGTEAFF | TGTGCCAGCAGCTGGCCGGGACATTCACCGGCAGGGACTGAAGCTTTCTTT
. | . | 14 | TRBJ2-7 | TRBV6-5 | CASSQGRGSYEQYF | TGTGCCAGCAGCCAGGGAAGGGGTTCCTACGAGCAGTACTTC
. | . | 16 | TRBJ2-2 | TRBV5-1 | CASSLELLENTGELFF | TGCGCCAGCAGCTTGGAATTGTTAGAGAACACCGGGGAGCTGTTTTTT
. | TRBD2 | 17 | TRBJ2-1 | TRBV19 | CASGTSGGTLEANEQFF | TGTGCCAGCGGGACTAGCGGGGGCACCCTTGAGGCCAATGAGCAGTTCTTC
. | . | 15 | TRBJ1-6 | TRBV2 | CASSVQANYNSPLHF | TGTGCCAGCAGTGTTCAGGCTAACTATAATTCACCCCTCCACTTT
. | . | 16 | TRBJ1-2 | TRBV28 | CASRIPLGNTNYGYTF | TGTGCCAGCCGAATCCCTCTGGGCAATACTAACTATGGCTACACCTTC
once | . | 14 | TRBJ2-7 | TRBV5-1 | CASRGAGLIDEQYF | TGCGCCAGCAGGGGGGCCGGTTTAATCGACGAGCAGTACTTC
. | . | 14 | TRBJ2-5 | TRBV24-1 | CATSDAATQETQYF | TGTGCCACCAGTGACGCGGCAACCCAAGAGACCCAGTACTTC
. | . | 11 | TRBJ1-2 | TRBV5-4 | CASSRGGGYTF | TGTGCCAGCAGCAGGGGAGGGGGCTACACCTTC
. | TRBD1 | 14 | TRBJ1-2 | TRBV11-1 | CASSLGQGASGYTF | TGTGCCAGCAGCTTGGGACAGGGGGCCAGTGGCTACACCTTC
. | . | 13 | TRBJ1-2 | TRBV5-8 | CASSLRGARGYTF | TGTGCCAGCAGCTTGCGGGGGGCGCGTGGCTACACCTTC
. | TRBD2 | 15 | TRBJ2-1 | TRBV7-3 | CASSLNPAGDNEQFF | TGTGCCAGCAGCTTAAATCCAGCGGGGGACAATGAGCAGTTCTTC
. | . | 13 | TRBJ1-2 | TRBV12-3/TRBV12-4 | CASSLSPLYGYTF | TGTGCCAGCAGCCTTTCTCCCCTTTATGGCTACACCTTC
. | . | 13 | TRBJ1-2 | TRBV11-1 | CASSLGLFYGYTF | TGTGCCAGCAGCTTGGGACTCTTTTATGGCTACACCTTC
. | TRBD1 | 13 | TRBJ2-7 | TRBV6-5 | CASGYRGSYEQYF | TGTGCCAGCGGATACAGGGGATCTTACGAGCAGTACTTC
. | TRBD2 | 17 | TRBJ2-1 | TRBV5-3 | CARSPGLAGPPRNEQFF | TGTGCCAGAAGCCCGGGACTAGCGGGGCCCCCTAGGAATGAGCAGTTCTTC
. | TRBD1 | 18 | TRBJ1-6 | TRBV24-1 | CATSPPTGTGGYNSPLHF | TGTGCCACCAGTCCCCCGACCGGGACAGGGGGCTACAATTCACCCCTCCACTTT
. | . | 16 | TRBJ2-2 | TRBV19 | CASSIIRQAGPGELFF | TGTGCCAGTAGTATAATCCGGCAGGCCGGTCCCGGGGAGCTGTTTTTT
. | TRBD1 | 13 | TRBJ1-2 | TRBV9 | CASSEQGNYGYTF | TGTGCCAGCAGCGAACAGGGGAACTATGGCTACACCTTC
few | TRBD1 | 13 | TRBJ1-4 | TRBV5-8 | CASSWDSKEKLFF | TGTGCCAGCAGCTGGGACAGTAAAGAAAAACTGTTTTTT
. | . | 14 | TRBJ1-2 | TRBV27 | CASSLSPGGFGYTF | TGTGCCAGCAGTTTATCCCCGGGCGGGTTTGGCTACACCTTC
. | . | 16 | TRBJ2-1 | TRBV27 | CASSPSASASYNEQFF | TGTGCCAGCAGTCCCAGTGCTAGCGCCTCCTACAATGAGCAGTTCTTC
. | TRBD1 | 18 | TRBJ1-2 | TRBV7-8 | CASSQAGTGINANYGYTF | TGTGCCAGCAGTCAGGCCGGGACAGGAATTAATGCTAACTATGGCTACACCTTC
. | TRBD1 | 15 | TRBJ1-1 | TRBV7-9 | CASSPETGGNTEAFF | TGTGCCAGCAGCCCGGAGACAGGGGGTAACACTGAAGCTTTCTTT
. | . | 15 | TRBJ1-1 | TRBV5-1 | CASSLAFAGNTEAFF | TGCGCCAGCAGCTTGGCTTTTGCGGGGAACACTGAAGCTTTCTTT
once | . | 13 | TRBJ2-7 | TRBV6-1 | CASSETGSYEQYF | TGTGCCAGCAGTGAAACCGGCTCCTACGAGCAGTACTTC
. | TRBD1 | 15 | TRBJ1-1 | TRBV5-1 | CASSFKSEQGTEAFF | TGCGCCAGCAGCTTCAAATCCGAACAGGGGACTGAAGCTTTCTTT
. | . | 14 | TRBJ2-2 | TRBV5-4 | CASSLPGDTGELFF | TGTGCCAGCAGCTTACCGGGAGACACCGGGGAGCTGTTTTTT
. | TRBD2 | 15 | TRBJ2-7 | TRBV6-6 | CASSYGAGAVYEQYF | TGTGCCAGCAGTTATGGGGCGGGAGCGGTCTACGAGCAGTACTTC
once | TRBD1 | 14 | TRBJ2-1 | TRBV29-1 | CSVEGQGSYNEQFF | TGCAGCGTTGAAGGACAGGGGTCCTACAATGAGCAGTTCTTC
. | TRBD2 | 15 | TRBJ2-7 | TRBV28 | CASKTPSSGRHEQYF | TGTGCCAGCAAAACCCCAAGTAGCGGGAGGCACGAGCAGTACTTC
. | TRBD1 | 15 | TRBJ2-4 | TRBV28 | CASSLAGQGEDIQYF | TGTGCCAGCAGTTTGGCCGGACAGGGGGAGGACATTCAGTACTTC
. | . | 15 | TRBJ1-3 | TRBV18 | CASSPPNPGGNTIYF | TGTGCCAGCTCACCACCTAACCCAGGTGGAAACACCATATATTTT
. | . | 15 | TRBJ1-3 | TRBV28 | CASSLGRLARRAIYF | TGTGCCAGCAGTTTGGGCCGGCTGGCTCGCAGGGCCATATATTTT
. | TRBD1 | 13 | TRBJ1-1 | TRBV19 | CASNEQGFTEAFF | TGTGCCAGTAATGAACAGGGGTTCACTGAAGCTTTCTTT
once | TRBD1 | 15 | TRBJ2-5 | TRBV6-2/TRBV6-3 | CASSVTGTGEETQYF | TGTGCCAGCAGTGTAACCGGGACAGGGGAGGAGACCCAGTACTTC
. | . | 14 | TRBJ1-1 | TRBV18 | CASSLSTGQREAFF | TGTGCCAGCTCCCTTTCAACAGGGCAACGTGAAGCTTTCTTT
. | TRBD2 | 15 | TRBJ2-3 | TRBV6-5 | CASRYSGVSTDTQYF | TGTGCCAGCAGATACAGCGGGGTGAGCACAGATACGCAGTATTTT
. | TRBD1 | 13 | TRBJ1-1 | TRBV30 | CARITGVNTEAFF | TGTGCCCGAATCACAGGGGTGAACACTGAAGCTTTCTTT
. | . | 13 | TRBJ2-3 | TRBV6-1 | CASSERYWDTQYF | TGTGCCAGCAGTGAACGGTACTGGGATACGCAGTATTTT
. | . | 11 | TRBJ1-1 | TRBV11-2 | CASSPGSEAFF | TGTGCCAGCAGCCCGGGGTCCGAAGCTTTCTTT
. | . | 14 | TRBJ2-7 | TRBV10-3 | CAISDPTGALEQYF | TGTGCCATCAGTGACCCGACAGGAGCCCTCGAGCAGTACTTC
few | TRBD1 | 12 | TRBJ1-2 | TRBV2 | CAGTTGVEGYTF | TGTGCCGGGACGACAGGGGTGGAAGGCTACACCTTC
. | . | 13 | TRBJ1-1 | TRBV10-1 | CASSESITGEAFF | TGCGCCAGCAGTGAGTCGATCACGGGTGAAGCTTTCTTT
once | . | 12 | TRBJ1-1 | TRBV4-1 | CASSQVSTEAFF | TGCGCCAGCAGCCAAGTGAGCACTGAAGCTTTCTTT
. | . | 16 | TRBJ2-1 | TRBV7-3 | CASSSKRASSYNEQFF | TGTGCCAGCAGCTCAAAGCGGGCCTCCTCCTACAATGAGCAGTTCTTC
once | . | 15 | TRBJ2-5 | TRBV6-6 | CASSYNRRREETQYF | TGTGCCAGCAGTTACAACCGGAGGAGGGAGGAGACCCAGTACTTC
. | . | 15 | TRBJ2-1 | TRBV19 | CASSRGAGSSNEQFF | TGTGCCAGTAGTCGGGGGGCTGGTAGCTCGAATGAGCAGTTCTTC
. | . | 13 | TRBJ1-2 | TRBV12-3/TRBV12-4 | CASSQGANYGYTF | TGTGCCAGCAGTCAGGGTGCTAACTATGGCTACACCTTC
. | TRBD1 | 13 | TRBJ1-5 | TRBV30 | CAWSETGSQPQHF | TGTGCCTGGAGCGAGACAGGGAGCCAGCCCCAGCATTTT
. | TRBD1 | 14 | TRBJ2-5 | TRBV2 | CASSQDRGEETQYF | TGTGCCAGCAGCCAAGACAGGGGGGAAGAGACCCAGTACTTC
. | . | 16 | TRBJ1-3 | TRBV7-4 | CASSPRDISSGNTIYF | TGTGCCAGCAGCCCCCGGGACATCTCCTCTGGAAACACCATATATTTT
few | . | 12 | TRBJ1-1 | TRBV4-1 | CASSRGATEAFF | TGCGCCAGCAGCCGTGGGGCGACTGAAGCTTTCTTT
. | TRBD1 | 15 | TRBJ2-5 | TRBV7-9 | CASSLLRTGSETQYF | TGTGCCAGCAGCTTATTAAGGACAGGGTCGGAGACCCAGTACTTC
. | TRBD2 | 15 | TRBJ2-1 | TRBV6-1 | CASSEVRTSLLEQFF | TGTGCCAGCAGTGAAGTTCGGACTAGCCTCCTTGAGCAGTTCTTC
. | TRBD1 | 17 | TRBJ2-2 | TRBV7-7 | CASSLEVGDRYTGELFF | TGTGCTAGCAGCTTAGAGGTTGGGGACAGGTACACCGGGGAGCTGTTTTTT